These T cell receptor beta chains were read from a single sample in a study of CD8 T cells in ankylosing spondylitis. TCRdb re-called the 5' RACE reads with MiXCR, one entry per CDR3 protein. Among approximately 110,000 distinct CDR3 sequences, under 30% were seen once, and the ten largest hold approximately 13%. Specimen: synovial fluid, either unsorted or a sorted T cell fraction (not recorded which). These TCRs come from a male donor with ankylosing spondylitis. Both conserved end residues are part of each CDR3. D genes are given only for firm matches. A row's size may be missing; if present it is once, few, many or a size class.

TRBJ2-3,few,.,TRBV6-1,TGTGCCAGCAGTGCAGGGTTGATAGATACGCAGTATTTT,CASSAGLIDTQYF
TRBJ2-1,.,.,TRBV7-9,TGTGCCAGCAGCTCTCCGACGTCCTACAATGAGCAGTTCTTC,CASSSPTSYNEQFF
TRBJ1-1,.,.,TRBV11-3,TGTGCCAGCAGCTCAGGACCCGGGGGCTCCGAAGCTTTCTTT,CASSSGPGGSEAFF
TRBJ2-1,.,.,TRBV6-5,TGTGCCAGCAGTTATGGGGGGTACAATGAGCAGTTCTTC,CASSYGGYNEQFF
TRBJ2-3,many,.,TRBV15,TGTGCCACCAGCAGAGATGGGCAGATCCCGACAGATACGCAGTATTTT,CATSRDGQIPTDTQYF
TRBJ2-7,.,TRBD1,TRBV4-2,TGTGCCAGCAGCCAAGGGGACAGGGACTACGAGCAGTACTTC,CASSQGDRDYEQYF
TRBJ1-1,few,.,TRBV5-1,TGCGCCAGCAGCTTGGACACAGTTACGGCCACTGAAGCTTTCTTT,CASSLDTVTATEAFF
TRBJ2-1,.,TRBD2,TRBV10-1,TGCGCCAGCAGTGACCTACTAGCGGGAGGGCAGGAGGAGCAGTTCTTC,CASSDLLAGGQEEQFF
TRBJ2-5,.,.,TRBV15,TGTGCCACCAGCAGAGATCTAGGGAGTGAGACCCAGTACTTC,CATSRDLGSETQYF
TRBJ2-5,.,.,TRBV11-3,TGTGCCAGCAGCGGGAGGCGAGGACAAGAGACCCAGTACTTC,CASSGRRGQETQYF
TRBJ2-3,many,.,TRBV7-2,TGTGCCAGCAGCCCCAGCGCCAAGGGGGATACGCAGTATTTT,CASSPSAKGDTQYF
TRBJ2-3,.,TRBD2,TRBV7-2,TGTGCCAGCAGCCCCCGACTAGCAACTAGCACAGATACGCAGTATTTT,CASSPRLATSTDTQYF
TRBJ1-4,.,.,TRBV29-1,TGCAGCGTTCCAGGGGAGGGAAGAACTAATGAAAAACTGTTTTTT,CSVPGEGRTNEKLFF
TRBJ2-7,.,.,TRBV7-2,TGTGCCAGCAGCTTAGGGGGACGGTACTACGAGCAGTACTTC,CASSLGGRYYEQYF
TRBJ1-2,medium-sized,.,TRBV5-1,TGCGCCAGCAGCTTGGTCGGAGGGCAGGGCTACACCTTC,CASSLVGGQGYTF
TRBJ1-1,.,.,TRBV5-1,TGCGCCAGCAGCTTGGAAGAGGGTTCCCTAAAAGCTTTCTTT,CASSLEEGSLKAFF
TRBJ1-1,.,.,TRBV14,TGTGCCAGCAGCCAAGTTATCGACGGCCGGTTTTGGGGGAACACTGAAGCTTTCTTT,CASSQVIDGRFWGNTEAFF
TRBJ1-5,many,.,TRBV7-2,TGTGCCAGCAGCGCCGGGGAATTTAGCAATCAGCCCCAGCATTTT,CASSAGEFSNQPQHF
TRBJ1-5,few,TRBD1,TRBV12-3/TRBV12-4,TGTGCCAGCAGCCGGGACAGGGTGGGTCAGCCCCAGCATTTT,CASSRDRVGQPQHF
TRBJ2-5,few,.,TRBV20-1,TGCAGTGCCGGGGTACCGTTGTTGGGTGGAGAGACCCAGTACTTC,CSAGVPLLGGETQYF
TRBJ2-3,once,TRBD1,TRBV27,TGTGCCAGCAGTTTTCTCCCCCCGGGACAGGGTATCACAGATACGCAGTATTTT,CASSFLPPGQGITDTQYF
TRBJ2-3,few,.,TRBV12-3/TRBV12-4,TGTGCCAGCAGGGAGGGGGCCGGAGATACGCAGTATTTT,CASREGAGDTQYF